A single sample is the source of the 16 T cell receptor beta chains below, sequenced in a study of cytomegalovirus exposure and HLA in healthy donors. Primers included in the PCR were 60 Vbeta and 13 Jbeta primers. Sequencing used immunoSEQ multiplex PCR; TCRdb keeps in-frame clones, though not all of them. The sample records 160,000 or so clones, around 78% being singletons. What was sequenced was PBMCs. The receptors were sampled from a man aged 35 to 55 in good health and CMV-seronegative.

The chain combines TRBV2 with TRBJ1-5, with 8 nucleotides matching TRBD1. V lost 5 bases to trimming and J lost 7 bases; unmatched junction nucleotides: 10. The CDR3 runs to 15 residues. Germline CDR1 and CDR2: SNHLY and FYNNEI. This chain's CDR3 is CASSSDRGSGQPQHF. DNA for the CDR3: TGTGCCAGCAGTTCCGACAGGGGTTCGGGACAGCCCCAGCATTTT.

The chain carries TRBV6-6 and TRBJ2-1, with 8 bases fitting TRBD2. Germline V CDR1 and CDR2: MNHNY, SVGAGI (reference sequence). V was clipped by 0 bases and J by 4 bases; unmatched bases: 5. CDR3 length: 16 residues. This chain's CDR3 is CASSYSAGGPYNEQFF. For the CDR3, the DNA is TGTGCCAGCAGTTACTCGGCGGGAGGTCCATACAATGAGCAGTTCTTC.

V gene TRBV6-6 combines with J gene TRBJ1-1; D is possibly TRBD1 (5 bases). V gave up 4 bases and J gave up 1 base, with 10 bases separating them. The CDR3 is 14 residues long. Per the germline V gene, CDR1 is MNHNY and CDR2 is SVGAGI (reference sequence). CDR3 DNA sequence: TGTGCCAGCAGTTTAGCGGGGGGGAACACTGAAGCTTTCTTT. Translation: CASSLAGGNTEAFF.

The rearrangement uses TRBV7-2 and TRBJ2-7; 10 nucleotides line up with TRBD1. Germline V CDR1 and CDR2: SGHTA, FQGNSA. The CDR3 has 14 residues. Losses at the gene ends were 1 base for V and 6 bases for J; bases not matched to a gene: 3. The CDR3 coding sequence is TGTGCCAGCAGCTTAGGACAGGGGGCCGGCGAGCAGTACTTC. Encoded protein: CASSLGQGAGEQYF.

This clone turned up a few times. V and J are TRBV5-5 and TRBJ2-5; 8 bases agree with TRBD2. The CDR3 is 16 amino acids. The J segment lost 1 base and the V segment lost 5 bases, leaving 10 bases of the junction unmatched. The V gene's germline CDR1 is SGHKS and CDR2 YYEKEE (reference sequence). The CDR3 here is CASRSRVGRAQETQYF. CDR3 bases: TGTGCCAGCAGATCGAGGGTCGGGAGGGCCCAAGAGACCCAGTACTTC.

This CDR3 reads CALARGAQETQYF. In nucleotides, the CDR3 is TGTGCCCTCGCCCGGGGAGCCCAAGAGACCCAGTACTTC. The rearrangement links TRBV30 to TRBJ2-5, with D possibly being TRBD2 (5 bases). The CDR3 totals 13 residues. Trimming took off 8 bases at V and 1 base at J, with 14 bases between the two ends. The germline V gene encodes CDR1 GTSNPN and CDR2 SVGIG (reference sequence).

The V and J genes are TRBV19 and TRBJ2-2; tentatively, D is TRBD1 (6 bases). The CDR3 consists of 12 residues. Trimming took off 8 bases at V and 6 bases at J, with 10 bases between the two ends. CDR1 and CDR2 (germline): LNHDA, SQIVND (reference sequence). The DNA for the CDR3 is TGTGCCAGTCGGGACATCCCCGGGGAGCTGTTTTTT. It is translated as CASRDIPGELFF. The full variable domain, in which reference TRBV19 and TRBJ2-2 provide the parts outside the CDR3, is DGGITQSPKYLFRKEGQNVTLSCEQNLNHDAMYWYRQDPGQGLRLIYYSQIVNDFQKGDIAEGYSVSREKKESFPLTVTSAQKNPTAFYLCASRDIPGELFFGEGSRLTVL.

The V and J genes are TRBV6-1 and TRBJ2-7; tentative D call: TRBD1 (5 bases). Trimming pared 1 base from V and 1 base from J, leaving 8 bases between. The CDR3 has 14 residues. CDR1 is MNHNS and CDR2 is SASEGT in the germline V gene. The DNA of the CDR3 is TGTGCCAGCAGTGAAGACAGGACGTCCTACGAGCAGTACTTC. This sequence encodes CASSEDRTSYEQYF.

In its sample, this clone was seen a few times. CDR3 sequence: CSVEDPQGSSYEQYF. The CDR3 coding sequence is TGCAGCGTTGAAGATCCCCAGGGGTCATCCTACGAGCAGTACTTC. The J gene is TRBJ2-7, the V gene TRBV29-1, with a tentative D call TRBD1 (6 bases). The CDR3 loop spans 15 amino acids. CDR1 is SQVTM and CDR2 is ANQGSEA in the germline V gene. V lost 0 bases to trimming and J lost 1 base, with 13 bases between them.

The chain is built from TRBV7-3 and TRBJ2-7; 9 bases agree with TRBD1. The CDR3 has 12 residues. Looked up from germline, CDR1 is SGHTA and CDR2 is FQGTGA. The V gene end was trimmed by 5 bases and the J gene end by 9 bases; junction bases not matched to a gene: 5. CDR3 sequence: CASSATGGRQYF. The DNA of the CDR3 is TGTGCCAGCAGCGCAACAGGGGGCAGGCAGTACTTC.

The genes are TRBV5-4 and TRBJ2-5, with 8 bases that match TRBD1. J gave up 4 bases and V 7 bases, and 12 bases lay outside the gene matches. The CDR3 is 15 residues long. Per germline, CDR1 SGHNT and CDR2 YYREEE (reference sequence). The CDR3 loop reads CASGSTQGVGETQYF. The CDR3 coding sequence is TGTGCCAGCGGCTCCACACAGGGGGTAGGAGAGACCCAGTACTTC.

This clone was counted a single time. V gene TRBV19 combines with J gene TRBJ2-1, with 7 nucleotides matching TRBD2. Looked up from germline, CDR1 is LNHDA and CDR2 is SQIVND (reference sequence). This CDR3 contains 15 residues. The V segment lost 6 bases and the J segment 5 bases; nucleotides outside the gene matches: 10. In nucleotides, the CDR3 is TGTGCCAGTAGGCGGGACGGACTAGGGGACAATGAGCAGTTCTTC. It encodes CASRRDGLGDNEQFF.

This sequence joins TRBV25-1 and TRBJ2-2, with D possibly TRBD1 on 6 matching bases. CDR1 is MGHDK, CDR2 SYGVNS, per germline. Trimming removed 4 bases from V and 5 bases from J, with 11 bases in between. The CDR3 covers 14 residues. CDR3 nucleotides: TGTGCCAGCAGTGTCTGGGGGACAACCGGGGAGCTGTTTTTT. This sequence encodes CASSVWGTTGELFF.

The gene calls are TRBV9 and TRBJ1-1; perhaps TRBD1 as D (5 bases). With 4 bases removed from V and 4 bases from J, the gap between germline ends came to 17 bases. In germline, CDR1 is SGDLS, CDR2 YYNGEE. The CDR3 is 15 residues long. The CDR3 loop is CASSPSWGGSTEAFF. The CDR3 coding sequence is TGTGCCAGCAGCCCTTCATGGGGGGGTAGCACTGAAGCTTTCTTT.

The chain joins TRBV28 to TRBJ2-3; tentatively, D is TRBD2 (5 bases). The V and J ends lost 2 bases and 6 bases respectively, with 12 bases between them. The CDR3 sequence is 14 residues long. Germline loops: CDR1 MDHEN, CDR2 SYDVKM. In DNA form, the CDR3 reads TGTGCCAGCAGTTTAGTCCCGGGATCGGATACGCAGTATTTT. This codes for CASSLVPGSDTQYF.

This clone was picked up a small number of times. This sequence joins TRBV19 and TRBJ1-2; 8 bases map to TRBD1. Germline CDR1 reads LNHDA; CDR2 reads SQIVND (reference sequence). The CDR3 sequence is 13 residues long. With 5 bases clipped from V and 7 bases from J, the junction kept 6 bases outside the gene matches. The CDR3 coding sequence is TGTGCCAGTAGTCAGTCAGGGGGCGCTGGCTACACCTTC. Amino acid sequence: CASSQSGGAGYTF. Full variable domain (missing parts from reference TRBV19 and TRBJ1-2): DGGITQSPKYLFRKEGQNVTLSCEQNLNHDAMYWYRQDPGQGLRLIYYSQIVNDFQKGDIAEGYSVSREKKESFPLTVTSAQKNPTAFYLCASSQSGGAGYTFGSGTRLTVV.